This is a list of T cell receptor beta chains from one sample in a study of a mutant IDH1 vaccine in newly diagnosed glioma. Clones were sequenced by immunoSEQ multiplex PCR, and TCRdb holds only the in-frame ones, with some missing. The sample shows about 98,000 clones, 70% to 90% of them seen only once. This material consisted of PBMCs, taken from a glioma patient treated with radiotherapy, temozolomide or both. These receptors came from a woman aged 45-59 years with glioma. Both conserved end residues are part of each CDR3. The D gene is left open where the match is weak. The size entry is marked missing in some rows and otherwise reads once, few, many or a size class.

CDR3 | DNA | J | size | D | V
CASGLRELAYYTDTQYF | TGTGCTAGTGGTTTACGGGAACTAGCGTATTACACAGATACGCAGTATTTT | TRBJ2-3 | NA | TRBD2 | TRBV12-5
CASSRYRGHRGYTF | TGCGCCAGCAGCCGATACAGGGGGCATCGTGGCTACACCTTC | TRBJ1-2 | NA | TRBD1 | TRBV5-1
CASSPGENNEQFF | TGTGCCAGCAGCCCCGGGGAGAACAATGAGCAGTTCTTC | TRBJ2-1 | once | NA | TRBV11-1
CASSPDRALGEQYF | TGTGCCAGCAGCCCCGACAGGGCCTTAGGGGAGCAGTACTTC | TRBJ2-7 | once | TRBD1 | TRBV27
CASSFLDTGGEQYF | TGTGCCAGCAGTTTTTTGGACACCGGCGGCGAGCAGTACTTC | TRBJ2-7 | NA | NA | TRBV28
CASSLALAAYEQYF | TGTGCCAGCAGCTTAGCACTAGCGGCTTACGAGCAGTACTTC | TRBJ2-7 | NA | TRBD2 | TRBV7-2
CASLGFGADTQYF | TGTGCCAGCCTCGGGTTCGGCGCAGATACGCAGTATTTT | TRBJ2-3 | NA | NA | TRBV7-9
CASSEADSSQLFF | TGCGCCAGCAGTGAGGCGGACAGCTCTCAACTGTTTTTT | TRBJ1-4 | NA | NA | TRBV10-2
CASSPFDSENYGYTF | TGTGCCAGCTCACCTTTCGACAGCGAAAACTATGGCTACACCTTC | TRBJ1-2 | NA | NA | TRBV18
CASSQGIRDTQYF | TGTGCCAGCAGCCAAGGTATACGTGATACGCAGTATTTT | TRBJ2-3 | NA | NA | TRBV4-2
CASSFLYEQYF | TGCGCCAGCAGCTTCCTCTACGAGCAGTACTTC | TRBJ2-7 | NA | NA | TRBV5-1
CASSHILAGGPHEQYF | TGTGCCAGCAGTCATATCCTAGCGGGAGGGCCTCACGAGCAGTACTTC | TRBJ2-7 | NA | TRBD2 | TRBV27
CASRQGPSSYEQYF | TGTGCCAGCAGGCAGGGGCCTAGCTCCTACGAGCAGTACTTC | TRBJ2-7 | NA | NA | TRBV6-1
CASSRDKGSNQPQHF | TGTGCCAGCAGTAGGGACAAGGGGAGCAATCAGCCCCAGCATTTT | TRBJ1-5 | NA | NA | TRBV2
CASSSPPGLREQYF | TGTGCCAGCAGCTCGCCCCCAGGGCTGAGGGAGCAGTACTTC | TRBJ2-7 | NA | NA | TRBV5-4
CASSLPQGINTEAFF | TGTGCCAGCAGCTTGCCCCAGGGGATAAACACTGAAGCTTTCTTT | TRBJ1-1 | NA | NA | TRBV2
CASSGTGSNEQFF | TGTGCCAGCAGTGGGACTGGCTCCAATGAGCAGTTCTTC | TRBJ2-1 | NA | NA | TRBV2
CASSELGTGVDEQFF | TGTGCCAGCAGTGAATTGGGGACAGGGGTGGATGAGCAGTTCTTC | TRBJ2-1 | NA | TRBD1 | TRBV25-1
CASSVMAGDPGELFF | TGTGCCAGCAGCGTAATGGCGGGGGACCCCGGGGAGCTGTTTTTT | TRBJ2-2 | NA | TRBD2 | TRBV9
CSVEVSNRLNSGANVLTF | TGCAGCGTTGAAGTTTCGAACAGACTTAACTCTGGGGCCAACGTCCTGACTTTC | TRBJ2-6 | NA | NA | TRBV29-1
CASRQGLNTEAFF | TGTGCCAGCAGGCAGGGACTGAACACTGAAGCTTTCTTT | TRBJ1-1 | NA | NA | TRBV6-1
CAIRGRDTEAFF | TGTGCCATCAGGGGCAGAGACACTGAAGCTTTCTTT | TRBJ1-1 | once | NA | TRBV10-3
CASSLLLAGAYEQFF | TGTGCCAGCAGCCTTCTACTAGCGGGAGCGTATGAGCAGTTCTTC | TRBJ2-1 | NA | TRBD2 | TRBV2
CASSLSGSFYNEQFF | TGCGCCAGCAGCCTAAGCGGGAGCTTCTACAATGAGCAGTTCTTC | TRBJ2-1 | NA | TRBD2 | TRBV5-1
CASSEQWNTEAFF | TGTGCCAGCAGTGAACAATGGAACACTGAAGCTTTCTTT | TRBJ1-1 | few | NA | TRBV2
CASRGGNRDRDCF | TGTGCCAGCAGGGGAGGTAACCGGGACAGGGACTGTTTC | TRBJ2-6 | NA | TRBD1 | TRBV11-2
CASSVGTNSYEQYF | TGTGCCAGCAGCGTAGGGACAAACTCCTACGAGCAGTACTTC | TRBJ2-7 | NA | NA | TRBV9
CASSVGQGYQPQHF | TGTGCCAGCAGCGTAGGACAGGGCTATCAGCCCCAGCATTTT | TRBJ1-5 | NA | TRBD1 | TRBV7-2
CASSSSGTGVQPQHF | TGTGCCAGCAGTTCGTCCGGGACAGGGGTTCAGCCCCAGCATTTT | TRBJ1-5 | NA | TRBD1 | TRBV28
CASRRAGGLGNTIYF | TGTGCCAGCAGAAGGGCAGGGGGCCTCGGAAACACCATATATTTT | TRBJ1-3 | NA | TRBD1 | TRBV6-5
CASSLDGELSYNEQFF | TGCGCCAGCAGCTTGGATGGGGAACTCTCCTACAATGAGCAGTTCTTC | TRBJ2-1 | NA | NA | TRBV5-1
CASSGSTGMNTEAFF | TGTGCCAGCAGCGGGTCGACAGGGATGAACACTGAAGCTTTCTTT | TRBJ1-1 | once | TRBD1 | TRBV7-9
CASFWAVDSEAFF | TGTGCCAGCTTTTGGGCTGTCGACTCTGAAGCTTTCTTT | TRBJ1-1 | NA | NA | TRBV6-1
CSTQHQHF | TGCAGCACCCAACACCAGCATTTT | TRBJ1-5 | NA | NA | TRBV20-1
CASSLVAGGNTEAFF | TGTGCCAGCAGTTTAGTGGCAGGGGGGAACACTGAAGCTTTCTTT | TRBJ1-1 | NA | TRBD1 | TRBV27
CASLRDTDSGANVLTF | TGTGCCAGTCTTAGGGACACCGACTCTGGGGCCAACGTCCTGACTTTC | TRBJ2-6 | once | NA | TRBV9
CASSFGQGATGYTF | TGTGCCAGCAGCTTTGGACAGGGAGCGACGGGCTACACCTTC | TRBJ1-2 | NA | TRBD1 | TRBV11-2